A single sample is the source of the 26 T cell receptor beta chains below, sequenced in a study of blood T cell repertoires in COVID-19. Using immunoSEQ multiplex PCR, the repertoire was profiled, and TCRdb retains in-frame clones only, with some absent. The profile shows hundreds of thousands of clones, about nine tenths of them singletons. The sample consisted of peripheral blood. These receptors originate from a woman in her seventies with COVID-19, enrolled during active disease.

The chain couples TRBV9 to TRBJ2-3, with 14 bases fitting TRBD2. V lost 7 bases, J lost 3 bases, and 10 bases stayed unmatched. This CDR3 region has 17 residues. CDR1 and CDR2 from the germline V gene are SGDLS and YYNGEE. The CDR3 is CASPPRLAGGRTDTQYF. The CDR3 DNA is TGTGCCAGCCCACCTCGACTAGCGGGGGGGCGAACAGATACGCAGTATTTT.

This CDR3 reads CASSVRTGASSGNTIYF. The CDR3 nucleotides are TGTGCCAGCAGCGTCCGGACAGGGGCCAGCTCTGGAAACACCATATATTTT. This rearrangement joins TRBV9 to TRBJ1-3, with TRBD1 matching over 9 bases. With V trimmed by 2 bases and J by 0 bases, 6 bases remained unmatched. CDR3 length: 17 amino acids. The germline V gene encodes CDR1 SGDLS and CDR2 YYNGEE.

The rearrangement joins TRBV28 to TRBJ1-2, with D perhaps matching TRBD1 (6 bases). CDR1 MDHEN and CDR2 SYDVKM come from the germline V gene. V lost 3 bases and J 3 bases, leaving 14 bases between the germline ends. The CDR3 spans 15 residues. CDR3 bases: TGTGCCAGCAGTTTGGCAGGGGCGAGGGACTATGGCTACACCTTC. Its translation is CASSLAGARDYGYTF.

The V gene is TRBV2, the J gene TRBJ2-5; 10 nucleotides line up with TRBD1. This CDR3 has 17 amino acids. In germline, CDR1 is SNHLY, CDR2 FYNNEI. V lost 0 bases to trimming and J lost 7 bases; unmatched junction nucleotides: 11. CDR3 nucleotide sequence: TGTGCCAGCAGTGAAGCGAGAGCGGACAGGGGGTTGGGGACCCAGTACTTC. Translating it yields CASSEARADRGLGTQYF.

CDR3: CASSHPGGTDTQYF. CDR3 in DNA: TGTGCCAGCAGCCATCCGGGGGGGACAGATACGCAGTATTTT. This chain links TRBV7-9 with TRBJ2-3; TRBD2 matches 8 bases. From germline, CDR1 is SEHNR and CDR2 FQNEAQ (reference sequence). The CDR3 contains 14 residues. The V gene end was trimmed by 5 bases and the J gene end by 3 bases; junction bases not matched to a gene: 4.

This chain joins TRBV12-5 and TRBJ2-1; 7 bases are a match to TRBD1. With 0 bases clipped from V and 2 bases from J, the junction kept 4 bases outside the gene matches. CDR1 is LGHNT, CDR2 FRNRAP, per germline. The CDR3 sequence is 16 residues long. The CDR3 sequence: CASGLVLDRTYNEQFF. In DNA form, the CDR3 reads TGTGCTAGTGGTTTGGTCCTGGACAGGACCTACAATGAGCAGTTCTTC.

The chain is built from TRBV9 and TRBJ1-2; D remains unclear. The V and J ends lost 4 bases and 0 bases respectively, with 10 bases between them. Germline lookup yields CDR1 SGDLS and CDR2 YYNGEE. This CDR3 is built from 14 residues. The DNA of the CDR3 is TGTGCCAGCAGCCCTAAACTAGCTAACTATGGCTACACCTTC. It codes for CASSPKLANYGYTF.

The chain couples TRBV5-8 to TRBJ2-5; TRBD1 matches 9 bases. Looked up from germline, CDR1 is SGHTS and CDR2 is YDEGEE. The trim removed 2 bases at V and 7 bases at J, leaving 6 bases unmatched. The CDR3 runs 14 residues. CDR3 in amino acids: CASSLPGQGATQYF. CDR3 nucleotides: TGTGCCAGCAGCTTACCGGGACAGGGAGCGACCCAGTACTTC. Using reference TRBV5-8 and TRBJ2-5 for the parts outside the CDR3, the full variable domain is EAGVTQSPTHLIKTRGQQATLRCSPISGHTSVYWYQQALGLGLQFLLWYDEGEERNRGNFPPRFSGRQFPNYSSELNVNALELEDSALYLCASSLPGQGATQYFGPGTRLLVL.

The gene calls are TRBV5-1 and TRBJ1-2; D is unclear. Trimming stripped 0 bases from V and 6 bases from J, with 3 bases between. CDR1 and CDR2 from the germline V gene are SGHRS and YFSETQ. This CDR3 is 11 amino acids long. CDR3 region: CASSLGHGYTF. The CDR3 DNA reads TGCGCCAGCAGCTTGGGGCATGGCTACACCTTC.

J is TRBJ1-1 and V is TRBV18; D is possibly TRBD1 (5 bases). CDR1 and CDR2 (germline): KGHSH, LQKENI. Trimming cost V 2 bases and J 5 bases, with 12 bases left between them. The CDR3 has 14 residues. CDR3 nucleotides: TGTGCCAGCTCACCAGGCAGGGTTGGGACTGAAGCTTTCTTT. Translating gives CASSPGRVGTEAFF.

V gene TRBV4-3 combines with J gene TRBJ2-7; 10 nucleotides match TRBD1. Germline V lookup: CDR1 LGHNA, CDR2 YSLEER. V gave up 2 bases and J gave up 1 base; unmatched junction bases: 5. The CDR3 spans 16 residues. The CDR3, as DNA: TGCGCCAGCAGCCAACAAACGGGACAGGGGTCCTACGAGCAGTACTTC. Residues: CASSQQTGQGSYEQYF.

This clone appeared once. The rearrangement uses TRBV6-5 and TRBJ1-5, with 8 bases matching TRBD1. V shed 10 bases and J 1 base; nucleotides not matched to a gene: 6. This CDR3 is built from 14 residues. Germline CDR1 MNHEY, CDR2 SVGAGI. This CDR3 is CAIQQGGSNQPQHF. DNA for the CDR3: TGTGCCATCCAACAGGGGGGGAGCAATCAGCCCCAGCATTTT.

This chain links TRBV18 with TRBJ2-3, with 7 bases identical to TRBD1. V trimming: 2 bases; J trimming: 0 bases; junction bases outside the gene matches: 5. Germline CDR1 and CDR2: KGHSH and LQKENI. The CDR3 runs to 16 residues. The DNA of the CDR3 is TGTGCCAGCTCACCAAGAGGGGGCCTGAGCACAGATACGCAGTATTTT. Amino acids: CASSPRGGLSTDTQYF.

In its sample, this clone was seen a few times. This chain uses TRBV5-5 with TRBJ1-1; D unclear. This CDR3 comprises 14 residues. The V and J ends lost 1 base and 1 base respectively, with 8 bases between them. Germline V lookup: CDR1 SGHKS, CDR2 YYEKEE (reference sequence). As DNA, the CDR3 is TGTGCCAGCAGCTTGAATGAGGCGAACACTGAAGCTTTCTTT. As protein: CASSLNEANTEAFF.

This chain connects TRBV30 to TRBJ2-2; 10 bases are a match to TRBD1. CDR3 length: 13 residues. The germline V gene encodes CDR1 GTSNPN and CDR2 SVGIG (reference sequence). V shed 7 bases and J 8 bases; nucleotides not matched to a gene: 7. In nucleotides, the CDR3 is TGTGCCTTCTCGACAGGGGGCTTAGGGGAGCTGTTTTTT. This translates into CAFSTGGLGELFF.

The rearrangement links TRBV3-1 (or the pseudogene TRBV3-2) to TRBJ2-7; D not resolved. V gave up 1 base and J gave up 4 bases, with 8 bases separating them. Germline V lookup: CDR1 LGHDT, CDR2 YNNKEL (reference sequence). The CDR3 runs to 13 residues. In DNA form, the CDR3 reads TGTGCCAGCAGCCAAGGTGCGTGGTACGAGCAGTACTTC. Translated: CASSQGAWYEQYF.

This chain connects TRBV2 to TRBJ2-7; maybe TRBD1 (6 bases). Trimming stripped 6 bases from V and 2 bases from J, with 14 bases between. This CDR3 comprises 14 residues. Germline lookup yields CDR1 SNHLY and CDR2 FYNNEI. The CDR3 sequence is CASSRDTTTYEQYF. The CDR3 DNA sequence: TGTGCCAGCAGCCGGGACACTACTACCTACGAGCAGTACTTC. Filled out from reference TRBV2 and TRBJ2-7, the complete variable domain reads EPEVTQTPSHQVTQMGQEVILRCVPISNHLYFYWYRQILGQKVEFLVSFYNNEISEKSEIFDDQFSVERPDGSNFTLKIRSTKLEDSAMYFCASSRDTTTYEQYFGPGTRLTVT.

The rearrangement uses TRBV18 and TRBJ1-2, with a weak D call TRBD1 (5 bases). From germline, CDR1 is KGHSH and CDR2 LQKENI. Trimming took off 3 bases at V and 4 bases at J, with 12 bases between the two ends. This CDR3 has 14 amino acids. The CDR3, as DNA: TGTGCCAGCTCACCCCCGGGGGACCTCTATGGCTACACCTTC. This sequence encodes CASSPPGDLYGYTF. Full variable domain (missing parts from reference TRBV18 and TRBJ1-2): NAGVMQNPRHLVRRRGQEARLRCSPMKGHSHVYWYRQLPEEGLKFMVYLQKENIIDESGMPKERFSAEFPKEGPSILRIQQVVRGDSAAYFCASSPPGDLYGYTFGSGTRLTVV.

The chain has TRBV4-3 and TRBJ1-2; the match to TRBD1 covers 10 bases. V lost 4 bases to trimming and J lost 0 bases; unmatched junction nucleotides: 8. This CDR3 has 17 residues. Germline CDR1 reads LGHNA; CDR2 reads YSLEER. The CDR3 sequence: CASSPSGQGTSNYGYTF. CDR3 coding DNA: TGCGCCAGCAGCCCATCGGGACAGGGGACCTCTAACTATGGCTACACCTTC.

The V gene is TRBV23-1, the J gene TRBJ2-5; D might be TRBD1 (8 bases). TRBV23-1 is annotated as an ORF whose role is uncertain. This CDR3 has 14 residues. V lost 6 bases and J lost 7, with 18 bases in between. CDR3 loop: CASRGTGGGVTQYF. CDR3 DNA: TGCGCCAGCAGGGGAACAGGGGGGGGTGTGACCCAGTACTTC.

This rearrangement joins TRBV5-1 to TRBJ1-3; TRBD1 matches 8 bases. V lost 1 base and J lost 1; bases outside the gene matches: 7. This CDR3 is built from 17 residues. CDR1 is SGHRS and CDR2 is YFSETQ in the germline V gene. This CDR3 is CASSLIPGGASGNTIYF. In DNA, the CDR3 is TGCGCCAGCAGCTTGATCCCAGGGGGCGCGTCTGGAAACACCATATATTTT. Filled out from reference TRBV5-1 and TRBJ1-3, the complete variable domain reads KAGVTQTPRYLIKTRGQQVTLSCSPISGHRSVSWYQQTPGQGLQFLFEYFSETQRNKGNFPGRFSGRQFSNSRSEMNVSTLELGDSALYLCASSLIPGGASGNTIYFGEGSWLTVV.

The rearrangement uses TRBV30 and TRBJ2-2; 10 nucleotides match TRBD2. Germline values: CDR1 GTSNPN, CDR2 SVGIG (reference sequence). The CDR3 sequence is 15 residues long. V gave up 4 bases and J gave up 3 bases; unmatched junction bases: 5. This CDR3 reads CAWISGGTYTGELFF. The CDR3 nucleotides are TGTGCCTGGATTAGCGGGGGGACATACACCGGGGAGCTGTTTTTT.

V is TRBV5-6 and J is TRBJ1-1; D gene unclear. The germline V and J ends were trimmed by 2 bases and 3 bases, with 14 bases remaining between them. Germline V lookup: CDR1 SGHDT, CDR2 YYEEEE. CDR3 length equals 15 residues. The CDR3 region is CASSFGKEVYTEAFF. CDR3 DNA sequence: TGTGCCAGCAGCTTCGGGAAAGAGGTTTACACTGAAGCTTTCTTT.

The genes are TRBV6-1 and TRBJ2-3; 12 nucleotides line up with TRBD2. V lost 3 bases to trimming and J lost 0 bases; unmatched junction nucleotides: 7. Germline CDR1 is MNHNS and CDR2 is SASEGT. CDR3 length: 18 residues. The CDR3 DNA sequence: TGTGCCAGCAGTGATTGGCTAGCGGGGGGGCGGAGCACAGATACGCAGTATTTT. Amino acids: CASSDWLAGGRSTDTQYF.

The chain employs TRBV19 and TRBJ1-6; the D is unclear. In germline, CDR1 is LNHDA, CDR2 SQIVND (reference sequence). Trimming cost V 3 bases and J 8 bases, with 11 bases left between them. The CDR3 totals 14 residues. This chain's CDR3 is CASSIGGIDSPLHF. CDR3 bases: TGTGCCAGTAGTATTGGAGGGATAGATTCACCCCTCCACTTT.

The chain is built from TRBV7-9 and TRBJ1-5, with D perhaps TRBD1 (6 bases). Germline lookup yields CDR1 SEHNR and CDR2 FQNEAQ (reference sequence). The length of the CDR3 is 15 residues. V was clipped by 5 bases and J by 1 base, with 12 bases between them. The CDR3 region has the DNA TGTGCCAGCAGCGCCACAGGGACGAGCAATCAGCCCCAGCATTTT. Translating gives CASSATGTSNQPQHF.